These 31 T cell receptor beta chains were sequenced from one sample in a study of cytomegalovirus exposure and HLA in healthy donors. PCR involved 60 Vbeta and 13 Jbeta primers. Only in-frame clones appear in the TCRdb table, and some are missing; sequencing was by immunoSEQ multiplex PCR. Counted here are roughly 180,000 clones, approximately 81% occurring once; the ten biggest clones make up 0.8% to 1.3%. Source material: PBMCs. The receptor source for this set is a man aged 25 to 40 in good health and CMV-seronegative.

The chain combines TRBV4-1 with TRBJ2-7; D might be TRBD1 (6 bases). The length of the CDR3 is 16 residues. From germline, CDR1 is MGHRA and CDR2 YSYEKL. The V gene lost 0 bases and the J gene lost 3 bases, with 15 bases spanning the gap. The CDR3 here is CASSQDTGTPIYEQYF. Written as DNA, the CDR3 is TGCGCCAGCAGCCAAGATACCGGGACACCTATCTACGAGCAGTACTTC.

This clone has only one observation. This chain uses TRBV27 with TRBJ2-3; 8 bases match TRBD2. After removal of 6 bases from V and 1 base from J, the junction contained 6 bases not matched to a gene. Germline-derived CDR1 and CDR2 are MNHEY and SMNVEV (reference sequence). The CDR3 is made up of 15 amino acids. CDR3 DNA sequence: TGTGCCAGCAGAGCGGGAGCCTATGGCACAGATACGCAGTATTTT. Protein sequence: CASRAGAYGTDTQYF.

The V call is TRBV6-1, the J call TRBJ2-2; possibly TRBD1 for D (7 bases). Between the trimmed V and J ends, which lost 7 bases and 11 bases, there was a span of 20 bases. The CDR3 loop spans 14 amino acids. The germline CDR1 and CDR2 sequences are MNHNS and SASEGT. This CDR3 is CASTFPGGLRELFF. In DNA form, the CDR3 reads TGTGCCAGCACTTTCCCAGGGGGGCTCCGCGAGCTGTTTTTT.

The V call is TRBV6-4, the J call TRBJ2-3; D is possibly TRBD1 (6 bases). Germline V gene lookup returns CDR1 MRHNA and CDR2 SNTAGT. Trimming removed 5 bases from V and 3 bases from J, with 18 bases in between. The CDR3 length is 16 residues. The CDR3 DNA sequence: TGTGCCAGCAGTCCGGAGGCAGGGGTTTATACAGATACGCAGTATTTT. Its translation is CASSPEAGVYTDTQYF.

This clone has just one count. This chain joins TRBV25-1 and TRBJ2-7; 9 nucleotides agree with TRBD1. V trimming: 3 bases; J trimming: 1 base; junction bases outside the gene matches: 10. This CDR3 region has 17 residues. Germline values: CDR1 MGHDK, CDR2 SYGVNS. For the CDR3, the DNA is TGTGCCAGCAGTGATCGGGACAGGGACTGGGTTTCCTACGAGCAGTACTTC. Translated: CASSDRDRDWVSYEQYF.

The gene calls are TRBV28 and TRBJ1-5; 9 positions match TRBD1. The germline CDR1 and CDR2 sequences are MDHEN and SYDVKM. This CDR3 has 13 residues. Trimming took 8 bases from V and 3 from J; bases not matched to a gene: 2. The CDR3 DNA sequence: TGTGCCAGCGGGACAGGGCCCAATCAGCCCCAGCATTTT. It translates to CASGTGPNQPQHF.

The chain joins TRBV13 to TRBJ1-4, with 10 bases matching TRBD1. J lost 6 bases, V lost 4 bases, and 5 bases had no gene match. This CDR3 region has 15 residues. CDR1 is PRHDT, CDR2 FYEKMQ, per germline (reference sequence). CDR3 sequence reads: CASSSTGTGDEKLFF. CDR3 sequence (DNA): TGTGCCAGCAGCTCGACCGGGACAGGGGATGAAAAACTGTTTTTT.

This chain joins TRBV30 and TRBJ1-2, with a possible D match to TRBD1 (5 bases). Germline-derived CDR1 and CDR2 are GTSNPN and SVGIG (reference sequence). The CDR3 contains 15 residues. V lost 4 bases, J lost 0 bases, and 15 bases lay in between. The DNA for the CDR3 is TGTGCCTGGAACAGGCCCGGGCCGACTAACTATGGCTACACCTTC. Amino acids: CAWNRPGPTNYGYTF.

The chain is built from TRBV28 and TRBJ1-4; D call uncertain. The V gene's germline CDR1 is MDHEN and CDR2 SYDVKM. V was clipped by 5 bases and J by 7 bases, with 17 bases between them. CDR3 length: 15 amino acids. DNA of the CDR3: TGTGCCAGCAGTAACCAAGAAGGGAGAGGTGAAAAACTGTTTTTT. Translation: CASSNQEGRGEKLFF.

The chain uses TRBV19 and TRBJ2-5; D possibly corresponds to TRBD1 (5 bases). The length of the CDR3 is 16 residues. The germline V and J ends were trimmed by 1 base and 3 bases, with 15 bases remaining between them. CDR1 is LNHDA, CDR2 SQIVND, per germline (reference sequence). As DNA, the CDR3 is TGTGCCAGTAGTATAGGGGGCAGACGGTCCGAAGAGACCCAGTACTTC. As protein: CASSIGGRRSEETQYF.

A remark on this clone: The junction and the germline gene differ at one end; a read error may be behind it. The CDR3 coding sequence is TGTGCTAGCAGCTTAGCGGCCAGGCCGATTAGAGAAAAACTGTTTTTT. As protein: CASSLAARPIREKLFF. The chain has TRBV7-7 and TRBJ1-4; no clear D. The CDR3 runs to 16 residues. Germline-derived CDR1 and CDR2 are SSHAT and FNYEAQ (reference sequence).

This clone turned up a few times. The chain uses TRBV11-3 and TRBJ2-3; 10 nucleotides agree with TRBD1. The CDR3 loop spans 15 amino acids. V shed 5 bases, J shed 6 bases, and the junction held 8 bases outside the gene matches. Germline CDR1 SGHNT, CDR2 YENEEA. DNA of the CDR3: TGTGCCAGCAGCCCACCCGGGACAGGGGCCGATACGCAGTATTTT. This translates into CASSPPGTGADTQYF.

The V and J genes are TRBV5-1 and TRBJ2-7; 7 nucleotides agree with TRBD1. CDR1 is SGHRS, CDR2 YFSETQ, per germline. The CDR3 has 14 amino acids. J was trimmed by 7 bases and V by 4 bases; bases with no gene match: 11. The CDR3 DNA follows: TGCGCCAGCAGCCCCGGACAGGAAATGAGTGAGCAGTACTTC. It specifies CASSPGQEMSEQYF.

The chain uses TRBV5-1 and TRBJ2-1; possibly TRBD2 for D (6 bases). The CDR3 length is 15 residues. V lost 4 bases to trimming and J lost 7 bases, with 18 bases between them. The germline V gene has CDR1 SGHRS and CDR2 YFSETQ. CDR3 loop: CASSPRLGGGNEQFF. The DNA of the CDR3 is TGCGCCAGCAGCCCCCGGCTTGGAGGAGGGAATGAGCAGTTCTTC.

The chain recombines TRBV7-6 with TRBJ1-1, with TRBD1 matching over 7 bases. V trimming: 0 bases; J trimming: 1 base; junction bases outside the gene matches: 5. Germline assignment: CDR1 SGHVS and CDR2 FNYEAQ. The CDR3 runs to 16 residues. This chain's CDR3 is CASSLADRVQNTEAFF. The CDR3 coding sequence is TGTGCCAGCAGCTTAGCCGACAGGGTGCAGAACACTGAAGCTTTCTTT.

The chain links TRBV19 to TRBJ2-5; tentatively, D is TRBD2 (5 bases). The J call could be wrong; TRBJ2-7 is a better fit for the DNA end. Germline CDR1 LNHDA, CDR2 SQIVND (reference sequence). The CDR3 totals 15 residues. For the CDR3, the DNA is TGTGCCAGTAGTATCGGAGGTCAGGTTTCCTACGAGCAGTACTTC. Translating gives CASSIGGQVSYEQYF.

The chain joins TRBV5-1 to TRBJ2-2; 9 nucleotides align to TRBD1. CDR3 size: 14 residues. The J segment lost 3 bases and the V segment lost 8 bases, leaving 5 bases of the junction unmatched. Germline V gene lookup returns CDR1 SGHRS and CDR2 YFSETQ. The CDR3 sequence: CASWTGDYTGELFF. CDR3 coding DNA: TGCGCCAGTTGGACAGGGGATTACACCGGGGAGCTGTTTTTT.

This clone showed up just once. The chain is built from TRBV6-1 and TRBJ2-2, with 7 bases lining up with TRBD2. V gave up 11 bases and J gave up 7 bases; unmatched junction bases: 10. The germline CDR1 and CDR2 sequences are MNHNS and SASEGT. The length of the CDR3 is 13 residues. Here the CDR3 DNA reads TGTGCCGTCCACAGCAGGGAGGGCGGGGAGCTGTTTTTT. It codes for CAVHSREGGELFF.

The V gene is TRBV6-1, the J gene TRBJ1-5, with D hard to call. Germline CDR1 is MNHNS and CDR2 is SASEGT. This CDR3 is built from 12 residues. With 4 bases removed from V and 2 bases from J, the gap between germline ends came to 3 bases. In DNA, the CDR3 is TGTGCCAGCAGTGGAGGCAATCAGCCCCAGCATTTT. Its translation: CASSGGNQPQHF.

V gene TRBV27 combines with J gene TRBJ1-2, with TRBD1 matching over 8 bases. The ends lost 6 bases at V and 3 bases at J; junction bases unmatched: 12. CDR1 and CDR2 from the germline V gene are MNHEY and SMNVEV (reference sequence). This CDR3 is 16 amino acids long. The CDR3 nucleotides read TGTGCCAGCAGCCCTCTCTGGGACAGGATCCACTATGGCTACACCTTC. Its translation is CASSPLWDRIHYGYTF.

The rearrangement uses TRBV30 and TRBJ1-3; no definite D call. CDR3 length: 14 residues. Trimming stripped 1 base from V and 1 base from J, with 8 bases between. Germline-derived CDR1 and CDR2 are GTSNPN and SVGIG (reference sequence). In DNA, the CDR3 is TGTGCCTGGAGTGCCTTAGATTCTGGAAACACCATATATTTT. It is translated as CAWSALDSGNTIYF.

V is TRBV19 and J is TRBJ1-4, with 7 bases identical to TRBD1. J lost 6 bases, V lost 10 bases, and 11 bases had no gene match. Germline CDR1 reads LNHDA; CDR2 reads SQIVND (reference sequence). This CDR3 is built from 14 residues. CDR3 residues: CATRRAGGYEKLFF. The DNA for the CDR3 is TGTGCCACCAGGCGGGCAGGGGGTTATGAAAAACTGTTTTTT.

The J gene is TRBJ1-2, the V gene TRBV28, with D perhaps matching TRBD1 (5 bases). Per the germline V gene, CDR1 is MDHEN and CDR2 is SYDVKM. This CDR3 is 14 amino acids long. Deletions cut 7 bases from V and 2 bases from J, with 14 bases between. The CDR3 region is CASIPLGANYGYTF. In DNA form, the CDR3 reads TGTGCCAGCATCCCCCTAGGGGCCAACTATGGCTACACCTTC.

In this sample, this clone turned up a few times. A read error may produce the germline difference seen at one junction end. This chain connects TRBV7-7 to TRBJ2-1, with D perhaps matching TRBD2 (6 bases). Germline CDR1 reads SSHAT; CDR2 reads FNYEAQ (reference sequence). This CDR3 has 13 residues. The CDR3 coding sequence is TGTGCTAGCAGCGGCGGGGTCTCCAATGAGCAGTTCTTC. It yields the protein CASSGGVSNEQFF.

V usage is TRBV5-1 and J usage is TRBJ2-7; 7 positions agree with TRBD1. Germline V gene data show CDR1 as SGHRS and CDR2 as YFSETQ. Trimming took 0 bases from V and 5 from J; bases not matched to a gene: 20. CDR3 length equals 19 residues. CDR3 coding DNA: TGCGCCAGCAGCTTGGCCCGAGTTTCTTACAGGGGACCTTTCGACGAGCAGTACTTC. Residues: CASSLARVSYRGPFDEQYF.

The rearrangement uses TRBV7-8 and TRBJ2-5; 8 bases match TRBD1. V gave up 4 bases and J gave up 2 bases; unmatched junction bases: 6. Germline V gives CDR1 SGHVS, CDR2 FQNEAQ. CDR3 length: 15 amino acids. CDR3 sequence reads: CASSSATGEQETQYF. CDR3 bases: TGTGCCAGCAGCTCGGCGACAGGGGAGCAAGAGACCCAGTACTTC.

The chain carries TRBV12-5 and TRBJ1-1, with TRBD1 as a possible D gene (5 bases). V lost 0 bases and J lost 5, with 13 bases in between. The CDR3 covers 15 residues. The germline V gene has CDR1 LGHNT and CDR2 FRNRAP. CDR3 in amino acids: CASGLVHTGWTEAFF. DNA for the CDR3: TGTGCTAGTGGTTTGGTCCATACAGGCTGGACTGAAGCTTTCTTT.

The chain carries TRBV10-3 and TRBJ2-1; 9 nucleotides match TRBD1. In germline, CDR1 is ENHRY, CDR2 SYGVKD. Trimming cost V 2 bases and J 10 bases; bases outside gene matches: 9. The CDR3 covers 15 residues. The CDR3 DNA reads as TGTGCCATCAGTGAGCAGGGACAGGGTTCTTTGGAGCAGTTCTTC. Protein: CAISEQGQGSLEQFF.

The chain joins TRBV7-2 to TRBJ2-7, with 8 bases matching TRBD1. This CDR3 has 16 residues. V gave up 5 bases and J gave up 5 bases; unmatched junction bases: 14. Germline V gene lookup returns CDR1 SGHTA and CDR2 FQGNSA. The CDR3 loop is CASSPDGWHRGNEQYF. CDR3 nucleotide sequence: TGTGCCAGCAGCCCGGACGGGTGGCACAGGGGGAACGAGCAGTACTTC.

This clone was counted only a few times. J is TRBJ2-1 and V is TRBV6-1; TRBD1 might be the D (5 bases). With 6 bases removed from V and 4 bases from J, the gap between germline ends came to 13 bases. The germline CDR1 and CDR2 sequences are MNHNS and SASEGT. CDR3 length equals 14 residues. The CDR3, as DNA: TGTGCCAGCAGGGACAACCGATTATACAATGAGCAGTTCTTC. Encoded protein: CASRDNRLYNEQFF.

This clone was picked up one time. This chain connects TRBV11-2 to TRBJ2-1; 8 nucleotides match TRBD2. Germline V CDR1 and CDR2: SGHAT, FQNNGV. The CDR3 has 17 amino acids. Trimming cost V 3 bases and J 5 bases; bases outside gene matches: 12. CDR3 in amino acids: CASSLAVAGKSNNEQFF. The CDR3, as DNA: TGTGCCAGCAGCTTGGCGGTAGCGGGAAAAAGTAACAATGAGCAGTTCTTC.